This entry lists 21 T cell receptor beta chains sequenced from one sample in a study of CD4 T cells in relation to SARS-CoV-2 and coronaviruses. Their target antigens are unknown. TCRdb's table, derived via immunoSEQ multiplex PCR, lists solely in-frame clones and lacks some. The sample carries under 45,000 clones, roughly 84% recorded once. Sequencing used naive CD4+ T cells from PBMCs, cultured in vitro. Subset of the sample: naive CD4+ T cells isolated by negative enrichment. These receptors came from an adult with COVID-19.

This chain uses TRBV10-3 with TRBJ2-5; D gene ambiguous. The CDR3 is 14 amino acids. CDR1 and CDR2 from the germline V gene are ENHRY and SYGVKD. The V end lost 0 bases, the J end lost 1 base, and 6 bases lay between the germline ends. The CDR3 reads CAISESKGQETQYF. Written as DNA, the CDR3 is TGTGCCATCAGTGAGTCGAAGGGCCAAGAGACCCAGTACTTC.

The genes are TRBV2 and TRBJ2-2; D may be TRBD2 (6 bases). V lost 6 bases and J lost 5, with 13 bases in between. This CDR3 is built from 14 residues. CDR1 and CDR2 from the germline V gene are SNHLY and FYNNEI. CDR3 in amino acids: CASRASGGTGELFF. The CDR3 DNA sequence: TGTGCCAGCAGGGCGAGTGGGGGGACCGGGGAGCTGTTTTTT.

This chain links TRBV3-1 (or the pseudogene TRBV3-2) with TRBJ2-7; no firm D call. This CDR3 region has 12 residues. Per the germline V gene, CDR1 is LGHDT and CDR2 is YNNKEL (reference sequence). The V end was cut by 2 bases, the J end by 3 bases, with 5 bases between. The CDR3 reads CASSQTYYEQYF. The CDR3, as DNA: TGTGCCAGCAGCCAAACATACTACGAGCAGTACTTC.

The chain is built from TRBV12-3 or TRBV12-4 and TRBJ2-3; D gene ambiguous. The CDR3 has 13 amino acids. Deletions cut 5 bases from V and 2 bases from J, with 8 bases between. CDR3 nucleotide sequence: TGTGCCAGCAGTCTAGACTCCACAGATACGCAGTATTTT. Amino acid sequence: CASSLDSTDTQYF.

This chain links TRBV28 with TRBJ2-4; weak D call: TRBD2 (6 bases). The CDR3 runs to 14 residues. V was pared by 6 bases and J by 5 bases, with 14 bases between. Germline loops: CDR1 MDHEN, CDR2 SYDVKM. CDR3 protein: CASSLGGVQNIQYF. The DNA of the CDR3 is TGTGCCAGCAGCTTGGGAGGAGTCCAAAACATTCAGTACTTC.

The V and J genes are TRBV29-1 and TRBJ2-1, with TRBD2 as a possible D gene (6 bases). V gave up 6 bases and J gave up 7 bases, with 16 bases separating them. This CDR3 comprises 13 residues. Germline-derived CDR1 and CDR2 are SQVTM and ANQGSEA. CDR3 coding DNA: TGCAGCGTCCAGAGGTCTAGCGCGAATGAGCAGTTCTTC. It is translated as CSVQRSSANEQFF.

This clone showed up just a few times. The gene calls are TRBV28 and TRBJ1-5; D gene unclear. The germline V and J ends were trimmed by 2 bases and 11 bases, with 7 bases remaining between them. CDR3 length: 11 amino acids. Looked up from germline, CDR1 is MDHEN and CDR2 is SYDVKM. CDR3 DNA sequence: TGTGCCAGCAGTTTACGGCGGTCCCAGCATTTT. Residues: CASSLRRSQHF.

This sequence joins TRBV6-5 and TRBJ2-1; D may be TRBD2 (6 bases). The CDR3 totals 15 residues. Germline V gene data show CDR1 as MNHEY and CDR2 as SVGAGI. V was pared by 4 bases and J by 6 bases, with 16 bases between. CDR3 nucleotides: TGTGCCAGCAGTTCCCGCCCCGGGGGTTCCAATGAGCAGTTCTTC. It specifies CASSSRPGGSNEQFF.

The chain carries TRBV28 and TRBJ2-5; D tentatively fits TRBD1 or TRBD2 (6 bases each). This CDR3 has 15 amino acids. V lost 6 bases to trimming and J lost 5 bases, with 19 bases between them. Germline assignment: CDR1 MDHEN and CDR2 SYDVKM. This CDR3 is CASRKPDGGRETQYF. The CDR3 bases are TGTGCCAGCAGGAAACCCGATGGGGGGCGGGAGACCCAGTACTTC.

The genes are TRBV6-6 and TRBJ2-7; D is ambiguous. With 6 bases removed from V and 5 bases from J, the gap between germline ends came to 8 bases. This CDR3 has 11 residues. Germline CDR1 is MNHNY and CDR2 is SVGAGI (reference sequence). Written as DNA, the CDR3 is TGTGCCAGCAGACCGGGCCACGAGCAGTACTTC. It encodes CASRPGHEQYF.

The sample holds a few counts of this clone. CDR3 sequence reads: CASSKNTGELFF. The CDR3 DNA reads as TGTGCCAGTAGTAAGAACACCGGGGAGCTGTTTTTT. The rearrangement links TRBV19 to TRBJ2-2; no clear D gene. The V end lost 4 bases, the J end lost 1 base, and 1 base lay between the germline ends. This CDR3 contains 12 residues. Looked up from germline, CDR1 is LNHDA and CDR2 is SQIVND (reference sequence).

This clone was seen more than once but under ten times. The rearrangement joins TRBV2 to TRBJ1-3; 8 bases are a match to TRBD1. Looked up from germline, CDR1 is SNHLY and CDR2 is FYNNEI. Trimming cost V 5 bases and J 0 bases; bases outside gene matches: 6. The CDR3 consists of 16 residues. CDR3 coding DNA: TGTGCCAGCAGTCGTGGGACAGGCCGCTCTGGAAACACCATATATTTT. Translating gives CASSRGTGRSGNTIYF.

The rearrangement links TRBV28 to TRBJ2-7, with D maybe TRBD1 (5 bases). The CDR3 loop spans 11 amino acids. Germline V gene data show CDR1 as MDHEN and CDR2 as SYDVKM. Deletions cut 8 bases from V and 6 bases from J, with 11 bases between. This CDR3 is CASEGAREQYF. The CDR3 DNA is TGTGCCAGCGAAGGGGCGCGCGAGCAGTACTTC.

The rearrangement links TRBV18 to TRBJ1-4; D is unresolved. Trimming removed 3 bases at V and 0 bases at J, with 32 bases between. Germline CDR1 KGHSH, CDR2 LQKENI. This CDR3 has 23 residues. Here the CDR3 reads CASSPSPRALMTTQTATNEKLFF. In DNA, the CDR3 is TGTGCCAGCTCACCTTCGCCCCGAGCCCTGATGACGACCCAGACTGCAACTAATGAAAAACTGTTTTTT.

This clone has a single count. This sequence joins TRBV15 and TRBJ2-1; D tentatively fits TRBD1 or TRBD2 (5 bases each). CDR3 length: 16 residues. The ends were cut back, 3 bases at V and 0 bases at J, with 12 bases in the middle. The germline V gene has CDR1 LNHNV and CDR2 YYDKDF (reference sequence). CDR3 bases: TGTGCCACCAGCAGTTGGGACCAGAGCTCCTACAATGAGCAGTTCTTC. Its protein is CATSSWDQSSYNEQFF.

This clone was seen only a few times. This chain joins TRBV5-1 and TRBJ1-1, with 8 bases fitting TRBD1. The J segment lost 3 bases and the V segment lost 4 bases, leaving 8 bases of the junction unmatched. Germline CDR1 is SGHRS and CDR2 is YFSETQ. CDR3 length: 15 residues. The CDR3 spells CASSVDRGGDTEAFF. The CDR3 nucleotides read TGCGCCAGCAGCGTTGACAGGGGTGGGGACACTGAAGCTTTCTTT.

This rearrangement joins TRBV5-1 to TRBJ1-3; D unresolved. Germline V gives CDR1 SGHRS, CDR2 YFSETQ. This CDR3 contains 16 residues. Between the trimmed V and J ends, which lost 0 bases and 0 bases, there was a span of 10 bases. The CDR3 coding sequence is TGCGCCAGCAGCTTGGCGCGAGGGAGCTCTGGAAACACCATATATTTT. Amino acids: CASSLARGSSGNTIYF.

J is TRBJ1-2 and V is TRBV28; 8 bases are shared with TRBD1. Per germline, CDR1 MDHEN and CDR2 SYDVKM. Trimming removed 4 bases from V and 4 bases from J; junction bases left unmatched: 8. The CDR3 contains 15 residues. CDR3 coding DNA: TGTGCCAGCAGTTCCACAGGGGGAGCCCGCTATGGCTACACCTTC. Its translation is CASSSTGGARYGYTF.

V and J are TRBV7-9 and TRBJ1-4; D perhaps matches TRBD1 (5 bases). Germline-derived CDR1 and CDR2 are SEHNR and FQNEAQ (reference sequence). V lost 5 bases and J 8 bases, leaving 15 bases between the germline ends. The CDR3 extends over 14 amino acids. CDR3 sequence (DNA): TGTGCCAGCAGCCTGGGTGGGGGAGGCGAAAAACTGTTTTTT. Its translation: CASSLGGGGEKLFF.

J is TRBJ1-2 and V is TRBV13; D remains ambiguous. The CDR3 consists of 12 residues. Trimming cost V 1 base and J 8 bases, with 8 bases left between them. Germline values: CDR1 PRHDT, CDR2 FYEKMQ (reference sequence). This CDR3 reads CASSLDQRGYTF. The DNA of the CDR3 is TGTGCCAGCAGCTTAGACCAGAGGGGCTACACCTTC.

The genes are TRBV6-2 or TRBV6-3 and TRBJ2-4; possible D gene TRBD2, 5 bases. The CDR3 extends over 15 amino acids. Trimming stripped 5 bases from V and 6 bases from J, with 17 bases between. Germline V lookup: CDR1 MNHEY, CDR2 SVGEGT. In nucleotides, the CDR3 is TGTGCCAGCAGTACCGGGCCCCCCGCGGGAAACATTCAGTACTTC. Translated, it gives CASSTGPPAGNIQYF.